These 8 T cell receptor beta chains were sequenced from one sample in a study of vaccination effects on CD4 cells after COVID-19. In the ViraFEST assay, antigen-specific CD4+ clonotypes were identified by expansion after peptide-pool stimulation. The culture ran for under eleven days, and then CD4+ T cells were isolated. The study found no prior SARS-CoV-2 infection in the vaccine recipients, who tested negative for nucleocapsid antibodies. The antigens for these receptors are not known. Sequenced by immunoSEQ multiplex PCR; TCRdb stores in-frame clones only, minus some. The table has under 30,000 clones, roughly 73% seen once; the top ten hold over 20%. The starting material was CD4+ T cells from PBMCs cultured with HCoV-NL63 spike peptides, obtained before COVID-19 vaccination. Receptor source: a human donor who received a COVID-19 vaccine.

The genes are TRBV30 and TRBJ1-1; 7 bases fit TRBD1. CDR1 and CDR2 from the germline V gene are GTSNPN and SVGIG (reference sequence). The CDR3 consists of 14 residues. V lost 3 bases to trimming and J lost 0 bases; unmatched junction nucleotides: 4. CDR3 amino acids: CAWRQDRLNTEAFF. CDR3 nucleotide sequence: TGTGCCTGGAGGCAGGACAGGCTGAACACTGAAGCTTTCTTT.

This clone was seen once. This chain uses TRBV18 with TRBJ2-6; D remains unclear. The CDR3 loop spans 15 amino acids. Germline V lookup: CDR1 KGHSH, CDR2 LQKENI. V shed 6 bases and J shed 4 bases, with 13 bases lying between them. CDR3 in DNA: TGTGCCAGCTCCCTCGTTCCCACCGGGGCCAACGTCCTGACTTTC. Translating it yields CASSLVPTGANVLTF.

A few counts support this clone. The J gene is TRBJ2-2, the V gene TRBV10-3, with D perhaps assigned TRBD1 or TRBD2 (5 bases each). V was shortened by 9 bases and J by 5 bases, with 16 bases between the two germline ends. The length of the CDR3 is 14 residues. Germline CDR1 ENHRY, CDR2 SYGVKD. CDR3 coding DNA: TGTGCCATTACCGGGACCCCTGTGACCGGGGAGCTGTTTTTT. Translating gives CAITGTPVTGELFF.

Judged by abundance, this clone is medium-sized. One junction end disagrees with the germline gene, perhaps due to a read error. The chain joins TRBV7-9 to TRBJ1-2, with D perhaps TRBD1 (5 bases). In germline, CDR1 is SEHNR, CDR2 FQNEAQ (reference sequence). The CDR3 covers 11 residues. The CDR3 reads CVSRVHYGYTF. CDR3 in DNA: TGTGTCAGCAGGGTACACTATGGCTACACCTTC.

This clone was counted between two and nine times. The DNA of the CDR3 is TGTGCCAGCAGCTACCCAGGGGGGGGTAATGAGCAGTTCTTC. Translated, it gives CASSYPGGGNEQFF. The V call is TRBV7-9, the J call TRBJ2-1; D tentatively reads TRBD1 or TRBD2 (7 bases each). The germline gives CDR1 SEHNR, CDR2 FQNEAQ (reference sequence). Trimming left V 4 bases short and J 7 bases short, with 14 bases between. This CDR3 is 14 amino acids long. The full variable domain, rest sourced from reference TRBV7-9 and TRBJ2-1, is DTGVSQNPRHKITKRGQNVTFRCDPISEHNRLYWYRQTLGQGPEFLTYFQNEAQLEKSRLLSDRFSAERPKGSFSTLEIQRTEQGDSAMYLCASSYPGGGNEQFFGPGTRLTVL.

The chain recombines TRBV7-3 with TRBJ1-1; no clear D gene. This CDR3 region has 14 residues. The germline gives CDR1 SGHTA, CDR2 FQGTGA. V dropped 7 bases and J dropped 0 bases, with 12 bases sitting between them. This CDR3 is CASNLRQLNTEAFF. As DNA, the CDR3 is TGTGCCAGCAACTTGCGGCAATTGAACACTGAAGCTTTCTTT.

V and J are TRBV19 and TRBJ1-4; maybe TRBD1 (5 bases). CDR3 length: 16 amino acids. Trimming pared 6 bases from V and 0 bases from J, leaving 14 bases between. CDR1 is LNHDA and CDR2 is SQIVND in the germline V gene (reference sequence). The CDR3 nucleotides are TGTGCCAGTAGAACACAGGACGGATCAACTAATGAAAAACTGTTTTTT. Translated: CASRTQDGSTNEKLFF.

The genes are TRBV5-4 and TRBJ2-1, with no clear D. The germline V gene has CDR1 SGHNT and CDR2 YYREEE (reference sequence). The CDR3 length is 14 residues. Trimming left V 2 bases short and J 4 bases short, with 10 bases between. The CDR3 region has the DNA TGTGCCAGCAGCTTACCGGCCGATTACAATGAGCAGTTCTTC. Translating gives CASSLPADYNEQFF.